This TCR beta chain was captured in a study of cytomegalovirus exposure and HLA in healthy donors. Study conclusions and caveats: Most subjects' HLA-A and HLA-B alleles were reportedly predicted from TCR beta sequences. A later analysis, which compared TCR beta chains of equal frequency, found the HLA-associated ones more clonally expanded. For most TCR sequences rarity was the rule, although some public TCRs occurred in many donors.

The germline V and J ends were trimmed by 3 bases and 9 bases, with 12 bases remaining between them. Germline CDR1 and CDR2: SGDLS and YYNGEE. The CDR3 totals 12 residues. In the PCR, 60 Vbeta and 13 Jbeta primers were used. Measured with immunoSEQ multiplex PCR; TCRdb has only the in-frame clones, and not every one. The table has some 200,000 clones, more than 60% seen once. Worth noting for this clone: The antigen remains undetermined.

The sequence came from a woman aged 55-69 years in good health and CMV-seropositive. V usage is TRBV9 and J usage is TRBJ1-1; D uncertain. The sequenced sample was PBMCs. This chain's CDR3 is CASSGAGLQAFF. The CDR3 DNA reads TGTGCCAGCAGCGGGGCAGGACTCCAAGCTTTCTTT.